The TCR beta chain described here comes from a study of blood T cell repertoires in COVID-19 (dated by TCRdb to 2020 to 2021). Looking at the study overall: Collaborator samples came from the United States, Italy and Spain and covered acute and convalescent phases of COVID-19. Nearly every sample came with metadata listing a de-identified subject ID, COVID-19 status, age in years and sex. The repertoires were released in a freely available public database meant as a resource for research on the immune response to SARS-CoV-2. Where available, HLA class I and class II types were obtained from metadata supplied by the sample provider rather than from assay-based typing. The dataset comprised deeply sampled blood TCRbeta repertoires from subjects exposed to, actively infected with, or recovered from COVID-19. The samples were drawn from the first 160 participants of the ongoing ImmuneRACE study and from more than 1,000 subjects provided by 6 global collaborators. The material from the prospective study consisted of cDNA or gDNA derived from T cells, B-cell-depleted T cells, or PBMCs. Here is what the overall study found, with its caveats: Clinical and demographic metadata were provided uncurated, with the amount varying by source and participant.

The CDR3 runs 17 amino acids, cysteine and phenylalanine included. Of all the DNA, just the CDR3 is kept, 51 bases in frame from base 1. V lost 5 bases and J lost 4 bases, and the count of bases not matched to a germline gene is 13. CDR1 is given as MNHEY and CDR2 as SMNVEV, both from the germline V gene (reference sequence). Concerning this clone itself: Which antigen it targets is not known. The record has no base qualities; no much larger clone is one base away.

TCRbeta CDR3 regions were amplified from genomic DNA by means of the immunoSEQ Assay, a bias-controlled multiplex PCR. Turning to the authors' computational methods: The number of nucleated cells in each sample was estimated by amplification of reference gene primers within the assay. To quantify the absolute abundance of each unique TCRbeta CDR3 rearrangement, sequence reads were collapsed and filtered. For each sample, productive Simpson clonality was calculated as the square root of Simpson's diversity index over productive rearrangements. TCRdb took this table from immuneACCESS and kept in-frame rearrangements with V and J called. Such tables lack part of the clones; where checked against another copy, unresolved V genes explain under half of the gap, and the rest is unexplained. V and J calls and clone size follow that table, whereas D and trimming were derived from the DNA. The sample includes about 170,000 clones, with 65% to 85% observed a single time. Roughly 9.5% of the sample is held by the ten biggest clonotypes.

Whole blood was collected in K2EDTA tubes by collaborating institutions according to the institutions' own protocols. For TCRbeta analysis, collaborators shipped samples as frozen whole blood, isolated PBMCs, or DNA extracted from either of those sample types. This TCR was sampled from a woman older than 75 with active or convalescent COVID-19. The sequencing input was peripheral blood. The sequence joins TRBV27 to TRBJ2-1; a stretch of 8 junction bases matches TRBD1. Read as DNA, the sequence is TGTGCCAGCAGTCTGAGCGGACAGGGAATAGGATACAATGAGCAGTTCTTC. Its translation reads: CASSLSGQGIGYNEQFF.